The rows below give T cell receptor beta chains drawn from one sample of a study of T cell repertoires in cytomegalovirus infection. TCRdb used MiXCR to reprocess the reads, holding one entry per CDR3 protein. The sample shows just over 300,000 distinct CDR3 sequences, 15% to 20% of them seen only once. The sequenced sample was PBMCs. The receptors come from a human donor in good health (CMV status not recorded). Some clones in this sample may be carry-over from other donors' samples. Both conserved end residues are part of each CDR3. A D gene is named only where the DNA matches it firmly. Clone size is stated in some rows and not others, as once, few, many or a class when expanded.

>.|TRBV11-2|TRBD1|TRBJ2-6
TGTGCCAGCAGGCTTACCCCCAGACAGGGCGATGGGGCCAACGTCCTGACTTTC
CASRLTPRQGDGANVLTF
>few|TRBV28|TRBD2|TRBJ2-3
TGTGCCAGCAGCTATCCCGGGGGGGGGCGTACTAGCACAGATACGCAGTATTTT
CASSYPGGGRTSTDTQYF
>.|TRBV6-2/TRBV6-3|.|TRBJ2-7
TGTGCCAGCAGTTACGGGGACATTTTTCGCGAGCAGTACTTC
CASSYGDIFREQYF
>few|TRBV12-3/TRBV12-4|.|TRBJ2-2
TGTGCCAGCAGTTTGGGGGCCTGGGAGCTGTTTTTT
CASSLGAWELFF
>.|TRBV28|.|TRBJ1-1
TGTGCCAGCCAATGGGCAGGGGCGGGGAACACTGAAGCTTTCTTT
CASQWAGAGNTEAFF
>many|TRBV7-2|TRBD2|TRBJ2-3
TGTGCCAGCAGCTTTGTTGCGGGGGGGACCGGAGATACGCAGTATTTT
CASSFVAGGTGDTQYF
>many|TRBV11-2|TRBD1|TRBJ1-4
TGTGCCAGCAGCTTCCACCGGGGACAGGGGAGGTCCACTAATGAAAAACTGTTTTTT
CASSFHRGQGRSTNEKLFF
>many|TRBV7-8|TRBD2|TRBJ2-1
TGTGCCAGCAGCCCTGCGGCGGGGGGACACAATGAGCAGTTCTTC
CASSPAAGGHNEQFF
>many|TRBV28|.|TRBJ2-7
TGTGCCAGCAGTACCCTAGTCGAGCAGTACTTC
CASSTLVEQYF
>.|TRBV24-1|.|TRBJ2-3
TGTGCCACCAGTCATGGGGCCGTTGATACGCAGTATTTT
CATSHGAVDTQYF
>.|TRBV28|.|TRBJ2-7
TGTGCCAGCAGTTTATGGACAGAGGGCCCCTACGAGCAGTACTTC
CASSLWTEGPYEQYF
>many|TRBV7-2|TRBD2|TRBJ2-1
TGTGCCAGCACTAGCGGAAATGAGCAGTTCTTC
CASTSGNEQFF
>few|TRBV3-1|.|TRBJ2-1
TGTGCCAGCAGCGTAACGGGAAACTACAATGAGCAGTTCTTC
CASSVTGNYNEQFF
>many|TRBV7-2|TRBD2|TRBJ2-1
TGTGCCAGCAGCCCTAGGGGGGGGAGCGGGGGGCCTTACAATGAGCAGTTCTTC
CASSPRGGSGGPYNEQFF
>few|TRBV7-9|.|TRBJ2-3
TGTGCCAGCAGTCGGGCGAGTAGTGCAGGGCCAGATACGCAGTATTTT
CASSRASSAGPDTQYF
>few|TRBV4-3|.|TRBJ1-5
TGCGCCAGCAGCCAACGAGTAAATCAGCCCCAGCATTTT
CASSQRVNQPQHF
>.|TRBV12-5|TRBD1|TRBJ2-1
TGTGCTAGTGCTTGGGACAGGGATCGCAATGAGCAGTTCTTC
CASAWDRDRNEQFF
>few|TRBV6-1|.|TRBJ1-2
TGTGCCAGCAGTGAACCCCTCCGGACAGTTTACGGCTACACCTTC
CASSEPLRTVYGYTF
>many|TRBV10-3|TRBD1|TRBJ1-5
TGTGCCATCAGAGGGACAGGCCCCAATCAGCCCCAGCATTTT
CAIRGTGPNQPQHF
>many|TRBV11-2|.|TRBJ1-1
TGTGCCAGCAGCTCCGATCGGGGGATCCTGAACACTGAAGCTTTCTTT
CASSSDRGILNTEAFF
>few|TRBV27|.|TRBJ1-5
TGTGCCAGCAGTACCCTGGTCGGCAATCAGCCCCAGCATTTT
CASSTLVGNQPQHF
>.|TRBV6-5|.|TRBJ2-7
TGTGCCAGCAGTTACTCGAACCACCCCGGGTACGAGCAGTACTTC
CASSYSNHPGYEQYF
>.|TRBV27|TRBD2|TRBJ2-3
TGTGCCAGCAGCCTTTCAGAGCGGGGAACAGATACGCAGTATTTT
CASSLSERGTDTQYF
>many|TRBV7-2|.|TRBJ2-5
TGTGCCAGCAGCTTAGCGGGGGCGGTAGAGACCCAGTACTTC
CASSLAGAVETQYF
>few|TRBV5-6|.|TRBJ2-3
TGTGCCAGCAGCTTGGGTTGGCTGTACACAGATACGCAGTATTTT
CASSLGWLYTDTQYF
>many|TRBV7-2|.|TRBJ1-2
TGTGCCAGCAGCTTAGATACTGGAGTGCGTGGCTACACCTTC
CASSLDTGVRGYTF
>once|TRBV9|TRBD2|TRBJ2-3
TGTGCCAGCAGCGTGGAAGCGGGGGGGCGTGGAAGCACAGATACGCAGTATTTT
CASSVEAGGRGSTDTQYF
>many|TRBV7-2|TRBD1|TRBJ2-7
TGTGCCAGCAGCATTAGGACAGGGGGAACCTACGAGCAGTACTTC
CASSIRTGGTYEQYF
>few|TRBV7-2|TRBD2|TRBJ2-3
TGTGCCAGCAGCCCCCTAGGCTGGAGCGGGGGGCCCCCGAGCACAGATACGCAGTATTTT
CASSPLGWSGGPPSTDTQYF
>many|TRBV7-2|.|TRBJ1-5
TGTGCCAGCAGCTTAGATACGACACCCCAGCATTTT
CASSLDTTPQHF
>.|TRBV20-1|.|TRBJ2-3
TGCAGTGCCCAGAACGGGCAGGGCACAGATACGCAGTATTTT
CSAQNGQGTDTQYF
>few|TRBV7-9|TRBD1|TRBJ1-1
TGTGCCAGCAGCTTAGGACCGGGACAGGGTTACACTGAAGCTTTCTTT
CASSLGPGQGYTEAFF
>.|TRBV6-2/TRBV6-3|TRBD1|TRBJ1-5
TGTGCCAGCAGTTATATTGTTGGGACAGGGGTACAGCCCCAGCATTTT
CASSYIVGTGVQPQHF
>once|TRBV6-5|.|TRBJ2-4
TGTGCCAGCGGGCTTGGGTCGGGGGCCAAAAACATTCAGTACTTC
CASGLGSGAKNIQYF
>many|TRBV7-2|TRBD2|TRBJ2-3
TGTGCCAGCAGCATTGGGACTAGTTCGAACCCGCAGTATTTT
CASSIGTSSNPQYF
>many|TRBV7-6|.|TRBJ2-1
TGTGCCAGCAGCCGAAGCTCCTACAATGAGCAGTTCTTC
CASSRSSYNEQFF
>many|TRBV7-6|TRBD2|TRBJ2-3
TGTGCCAGCAGCTTGAGGACTAGCGGGGGGTGGCGCGATACGCAGTATTTT
CASSLRTSGGWRDTQYF
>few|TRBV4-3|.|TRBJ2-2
TGCGCCAGCAGCCAAGATCCGTTAGTAGGGCAGCTGAACACCGGGGAGCTGTTTTTT
CASSQDPLVGQLNTGELFF
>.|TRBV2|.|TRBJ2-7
TGTGCCAACAGGGATCGAGGGATCTCCTACGAGCAGTACTTC
CANRDRGISYEQYF
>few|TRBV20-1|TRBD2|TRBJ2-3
TGCAGTGCCCATCGCCCGGGACTAGCGGGGGGGCCAGCAGATACGCAGTATTTT
CSAHRPGLAGGPADTQYF
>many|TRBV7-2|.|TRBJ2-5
TGTGCCAGCAGCGGCGAAAGCTACCTCGGGGAGACCCAGTACTTC
CASSGESYLGETQYF
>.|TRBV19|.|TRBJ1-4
TGTGCCAGTAAACGGGCCGGAAACGGTGGCAATCGAAAACTGTTTTTT
CASKRAGNGGNRKLFF
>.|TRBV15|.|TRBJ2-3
TGTGCCACTGAAAGGGATGCCGGGGGCACAGATACGCAGTATTTT
CATERDAGGTDTQYF
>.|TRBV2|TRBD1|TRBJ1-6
TGTGCCAGCAGTGAACGCCACGGGACAGCAAGTTATAATTCACCCCTCCACTTT
CASSERHGTASYNSPLHF
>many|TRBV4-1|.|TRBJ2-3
TGCGCCAGCAGCCTCCCAGTCGGAGCCAGCACAGATACGCAGTATTTT
CASSLPVGASTDTQYF
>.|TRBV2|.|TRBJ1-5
TGTGCCAGCGGAGAAATACAGGATTATCAGCCCCAGCATTTT
CASGEIQDYQPQHF
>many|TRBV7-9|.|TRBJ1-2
TGTGCCAGCAGCTCCTTCGGGAGGGACCGCAACAACTATGGCTACACCTTC
CASSSFGRDRNNYGYTF
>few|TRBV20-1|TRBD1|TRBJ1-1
TGCAGTGCTAGAGAAGGGGGCAGGATGGTCACTGAAGCTTTCTTT
CSAREGGRMVTEAFF
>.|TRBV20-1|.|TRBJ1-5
TGCAGTGCCACGGAGGTTACCAACCAGCCCCAGCATTTT
CSATEVTNQPQHF
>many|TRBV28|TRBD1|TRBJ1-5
TGTGCCAGCAGTGAGCCGGGACAGGGGGCATTCGGCAATCAGCCCCAGCATTTT
CASSEPGQGAFGNQPQHF
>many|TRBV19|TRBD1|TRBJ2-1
TGTGCCAGTAGGAGTTTTGGGCAGGGGGCACCCAATGAGCAGTTCTTC
CASRSFGQGAPNEQFF